Each of the 25 T cell receptor beta chains below was sequenced from the same sample in a study of blood T cell repertoires in COVID-19. Assay used: immunoSEQ multiplex PCR; TCRdb lists only in-frame clones, some missing. The sample lists fewer than 300,000 clones, approximately 90% occurring once. The sample consisted of PBMCs or T cells enriched from blood (not recorded which). The receptors come from a woman in her thirties or forties with acute COVID-19.

This sequence joins TRBV11-2 and TRBJ2-3, with D possibly matching TRBD2 (7 bases). CDR3 length equals 17 residues. Germline V gene lookup returns CDR1 SGHAT and CDR2 FQNNGV. Trimming removed 3 bases at V and 4 bases at J, with 20 bases between. The CDR3 sequence: CASSLGGTIFFPDTQYF. In nucleotides, the CDR3 is TGTGCCAGCAGCTTGGGAGGGACAATTTTTTTCCCAGATACGCAGTATTTT. The whole variable domain, remainder taken from reference TRBV11-2 and TRBJ2-3, is EAGVAQSPRYKIIEKRQSVAFWCNPISGHATLYWYQQILGQGPKLLIQFQNNGVVDDSQLPKDRFSAERLKGVDSTLKIQPAKLEDSAVYLCASSLGGTIFFPDTQYFGPGTRLTVL.

The genes are TRBV19 and TRBJ1-4; D remains ambiguous. Trimming cost V 0 bases and J 14 bases, with 19 bases left between them. The V gene's germline CDR1 is LNHDA and CDR2 SQIVND (reference sequence). The CDR3 is made up of 15 amino acids. The CDR3 here is CASSIEMRAWSSLFF. The CDR3 region has the DNA TGTGCCAGTAGTATAGAAATGAGGGCTTGGTCGTCGCTGTTTTTT.

V is TRBV2 and J is TRBJ2-2, with a weak D call TRBD1 (6 bases). Germline V CDR1 and CDR2: SNHLY, FYNNEI. CDR3 size: 16 residues. V was clipped by 2 bases and J by 1 base, with 11 bases between them. The chain's CDR3 is CASSETGHLNTGELFF. DNA of the CDR3: TGTGCCAGCAGTGAAACGGGACATTTGAACACCGGGGAGCTGTTTTTT.

The rearrangement links TRBV7-8 to TRBJ2-5; D might be TRBD2 (6 bases). Trimming left V 1 base short and J 1 base short, with 7 bases between. This CDR3 is 14 amino acids long. The germline gives CDR1 SGHVS, CDR2 FQNEAQ. CDR3 sequence (DNA): TGTGCCAGCAGCTTAGGGACTACCCAAGAGACCCAGTACTTC. Protein: CASSLGTTQETQYF.

V is TRBV29-1 and J is TRBJ2-1, with D hard to call. The CDR3 is 14 amino acids. Deletions cut 4 bases from V and 9 bases from J, with 19 bases between. Germline values: CDR1 SQVTM, CDR2 ANQGSEA. CDR3 amino acids: CSVARLSSLIEQFF. DNA for the CDR3: TGCAGCGTTGCACGTCTATCCTCACTTATTGAGCAGTTCTTC.

The chain recombines TRBV3-1 (or the pseudogene TRBV3-2) with TRBJ1-2; tentative D call: TRBD1 (6 bases). CDR3 length: 15 amino acids. V lost 0 bases and J lost 7, with 15 bases in between. Germline V lookup: CDR1 LGHDT, CDR2 YNNKEL (reference sequence). The CDR3 loop is CASSQDARTDGGYTF. The CDR3 DNA is TGTGCCAGCAGCCAAGATGCCCGGACAGATGGTGGCTACACCTTC.

The CDR3 sequence: CASSVRRDMNTEAFF. CDR3 DNA sequence: TGTGCCAGCAGCGTAAGACGGGACATGAACACTGAAGCTTTCTTT. The J gene is TRBJ1-1, the V gene TRBV5-6; D might be TRBD1 (6 bases). V dropped 4 bases and J dropped 0 bases, with 13 bases sitting between them. The CDR3 has 15 amino acids. Germline CDR1 SGHDT, CDR2 YYEEEE.

J is TRBJ1-1 and V is TRBV10-3; maybe TRBD1 (6 bases). The germline V gene encodes CDR1 ENHRY and CDR2 SYGVKD. V shed 4 bases and J shed 6 bases, with 9 bases lying between them. This CDR3 is built from 12 residues. The chain's CDR3 is CAISGQVPEAFF. The CDR3 nucleotides are TGTGCCATCAGTGGACAGGTTCCTGAAGCTTTCTTT.

This clone showed up just a few times. CDR3 nucleotides: TGCAGCGTTTCGCGGGACTTATACACTGAAGCTTTCTTT. Translation: CSVSRDLYTEAFF. V and J are TRBV29-1 and TRBJ1-1; D might be TRBD1 (5 bases). V was clipped by 5 bases and J by 3 bases, with 13 bases between them. Germline V gene lookup returns CDR1 SQVTM and CDR2 ANQGSEA. The CDR3 totals 13 residues.

This clone showed up just once. The chain has TRBV24-1 and TRBJ1-4, with TRBD1 as a possible D gene (5 bases). There are 15 residues in the CDR3. V dropped 3 bases and J dropped 4 bases, with 11 bases sitting between them. Per germline, CDR1 KGHDR and CDR2 SFDVKD. The CDR3 loop is CATSDGGAGNEKLFF. For the CDR3, the DNA is TGTGCCACCAGTGATGGAGGGGCGGGTAATGAAAAACTGTTTTTT.

This chain joins TRBV4-2 and TRBJ1-1; maybe TRBD1 (6 bases). The ends were cut back, 4 bases at V and 1 base at J, with 13 bases in the middle. Germline CDR1 reads LGHNA; CDR2 reads YNFKEQ. This CDR3 contains 15 residues. The CDR3 is CASSPQVQGNTEAFF. CDR3 coding DNA: TGTGCCAGCAGCCCGCAAGTACAGGGGAACACTGAAGCTTTCTTT.

This chain uses TRBV29-1 with TRBJ1-1; unclear D gene. V dropped 5 bases and J dropped 4 bases, with 8 bases sitting between them. Germline-derived CDR1 and CDR2 are SQVTM and ANQGSEA. CDR3 length: 11 residues. The CDR3 coding sequence is TGCAGCGTTAATACACCCACTGAAGCTTTCTTT. Amino acids: CSVNTPTEAFF. Full variable domain (outside the CDR3, taken from reference TRBV29-1 and TRBJ1-1): SAVISQKPSRDICQRGTSLTIQCQVDSQVTMMFWYRQQPGQSLTLIATANQGSEATYESGFVIDKFPISRPNLTFSTLTVSNMSPEDSSIYLCSVNTPTEAFFGQGTRLTVV.

The gene calls are TRBV9 and TRBJ2-7, with 7 positions matching TRBD1. The CDR3 spans 14 residues. Germline trimming cut 3 bases from V and 2 bases from J; bases unmatched to any gene: 5. Germline CDR1 SGDLS, CDR2 YYNGEE. The CDR3 loop is CASSETGMPYEQYF. The CDR3 coding sequence is TGTGCCAGCAGCGAGACAGGGATGCCCTACGAGCAGTACTTC.

This chain uses TRBV5-8 with TRBJ1-1; D is possibly TRBD1 (5 bases). This CDR3 region has 13 residues. Between the trimmed V and J ends, which lost 0 bases and 8 bases, there was a span of 11 bases. Germline CDR1 is SGHTS and CDR2 is YDEGEE. The CDR3 sequence is CASSLGGYREAFF. CDR3 coding DNA: TGTGCCAGCAGCTTGGGGGGATACAGGGAAGCTTTCTTT.

The chain carries TRBV15 and TRBJ2-1; 12 bases agree with TRBD2. CDR3 length equals 16 residues. The V gene end was trimmed by 4 bases and the J gene end by 7 bases; junction bases not matched to a gene: 8. Looked up from germline, CDR1 is LNHNV and CDR2 is YYDKDF (reference sequence). CDR3 region: CATSKVSTSGGNEQFF. CDR3 nucleotide sequence: TGTGCCACCAGCAAAGTTTCGACTAGCGGGGGTAATGAGCAGTTCTTC. Variable domain in full (rest from reference TRBV15 and TRBJ2-1): DAMVIQNPRYQVTQFGKPVTLSCSQTLNHNVMYWYQQKSSQAPKLLFHYYDKDFNNEADTPDNFQSRRPNTSFCFLDIRSPGLGDTAMYLCATSKVSTSGGNEQFFGPGTRLTVL.

The chain uses TRBV3-1 (or the pseudogene TRBV3-2) and TRBJ1-2, with D unclear. The CDR3 covers 16 residues. Germline CDR1 LGHDT, CDR2 YNNKEL (reference sequence). Trimming removed 0 bases at V and 5 bases at J, with 16 bases between. Written as DNA, the CDR3 is TGTGCCAGCAGCCAAGAGTTTTATCCCCAGAAATATGGCTACACCTTC. Amino acid sequence: CASSQEFYPQKYGYTF.

The gene calls are TRBV7-2 and TRBJ1-1; no reliable D call. This CDR3 has 15 residues. Germline V gene data show CDR1 as SGHTA and CDR2 as FQGNSA. Trimming shortened V by 7 bases and J by 5 bases, and 20 bases separated the two germline ends. CDR3 in DNA: TGTGCCAGCAACCCAAAAGCCGGGGTAGGGACTGAAGCTTTCTTT. Its translation is CASNPKAGVGTEAFF.

The chain couples TRBV4-1 to TRBJ1-6; 9 bases align to TRBD1. V lost 2 bases, J lost 4 bases, and 6 bases stayed unmatched. CDR3 length: 17 amino acids. Germline CDR1 is MGHRA and CDR2 is YSYEKL. In nucleotides, the CDR3 is TGCGCCAGCAGCCAAAGAGGACAGGGGACGTATAATTCACCCCTCCACTTT. Translated, it gives CASSQRGQGTYNSPLHF.

The chain couples TRBV2 to TRBJ2-2, with a possible D match to TRBD1 (5 bases). Germline CDR1 SNHLY, CDR2 FYNNEI. This CDR3 has 14 residues. Trimming shortened V by 5 bases and J by 1 base, and 8 bases separated the two germline ends. Here the CDR3 reads CASSPQGNTGELFF. The CDR3 DNA is TGTGCCAGCAGTCCTCAGGGGAACACCGGGGAGCTGTTTTTT.

The CDR3 DNA reads as TGCGCCAGCAGCCACACTCCGGGACTAGCGGGAGGGAACAAAAACAATGAGCAGTTCTTC. Translation: CASSHTPGLAGGNKNNEQFF. V is TRBV5-1 and J is TRBJ2-1, with 16 nucleotides matching TRBD2. After removal of 4 bases from V and 5 bases from J, the junction contained 15 bases not matched to a gene. CDR3 size: 20 residues. Germline lookup yields CDR1 SGHRS and CDR2 YFSETQ. Filled out from reference TRBV5-1 and TRBJ2-1, the complete variable domain reads KAGVTQTPRYLIKTRGQQVTLSCSPISGHRSVSWYQQTPGQGLQFLFEYFSETQRNKGNFPGRFSGRQFSNSRSEMNVSTLELGDSALYLCASSHTPGLAGGNKNNEQFFGPGTRLTVL.

This chain connects TRBV28 to TRBJ2-3; 8 nucleotides line up with TRBD1. This CDR3 spans 15 amino acids. Germline-derived CDR1 and CDR2 are MDHEN and SYDVKM. V dropped 6 bases and J dropped 0; count of bases not matched to a gene: 5. CDR3 protein: CASSQGAGSTDTQYF. CDR3 sequence (DNA): TGTGCCAGCAGCCAGGGGGCGGGTAGCACAGATACGCAGTATTTT. Combining the CDR3 with reference TRBV28 and TRBJ2-3 gives the whole variable domain DVKVTQSSRYLVKRTGEKVFLECVQDMDHENMFWYRQDPGLGLRLIYFSYDVKMKEKGDIPEGYSVSREKKERFSLILESASTNQTSMYLCASSQGAGSTDTQYFGPGTRLTVL.

The genes are TRBV4-3 and TRBJ1-1; 8 bases are a match to TRBD1. The CDR3 is made up of 14 amino acids. In germline, CDR1 is LGHNA, CDR2 YSLEER. With V trimmed by 0 bases and J by 10 bases, 7 bases remained unmatched. The CDR3: CASSQDETGAGAFF. Written as DNA, the CDR3 is TGCGCCAGCAGCCAAGATGAGACAGGGGCTGGAGCTTTCTTT.

This clone has just a few counts. The chain employs TRBV27 and TRBJ1-6; 9 bases match TRBD1. Trimming at V came to 6 bases and at J to 10 bases, leaving 7 bases not matched to a gene. CDR1 is MNHEY and CDR2 is SMNVEV in the germline V gene (reference sequence). The CDR3 covers 14 residues. The CDR3 DNA is TGTGCCAGCAGAACCGGGACAGGGACCTCACCCCTCCACTTT. Translation: CASRTGTGTSPLHF.

This CDR3 is CASSSSGLAGNEQFF. CDR3 bases: TGTGCCAGCAGCTCGTCGGGGCTAGCGGGAAATGAGCAGTTCTTC. The V and J genes are TRBV7-9 and TRBJ2-1, with 9 positions matching TRBD2. Germline CDR1 SEHNR, CDR2 FQNEAQ (reference sequence). This CDR3 region has 15 residues. Unmatched junction bases numbered 8, after V lost 4 bases and J lost 7 bases.

The chain links TRBV5-1 to TRBJ2-5; possible D gene TRBD2, 6 bases. V lost 7 bases and J lost 4, with 20 bases in between. Germline lookup yields CDR1 SGHRS and CDR2 YFSETQ. This CDR3 comprises 15 residues. The CDR3 spells CASAPRAGRGETQYF. The CDR3, as DNA: TGCGCCAGCGCCCCGAGGGCGGGAAGGGGAGAGACCCAGTACTTC.